What follows are 19 T cell receptor beta chains derived from one specimen sequenced in a study of tumor-infiltrating lymphocytes in primary liver carcinoma. With around 450 ng total RNA as template and a constant-region primer, TCR beta cDNA was made. Construction of TCR beta libraries relied on three successive nested multiplex PCR rounds employing slightly modified ARM-PCR. In the first two PCR rounds, TRBV1-TRBV30 forward primers were paired with a C-beta reverse primer, and each round lasted approximately 9 cycles. TCRdb processed the multiplex PCR reads anew with MiXCR; each CDR3 protein has one entry. There are about 59,000 distinct CDR3 sequences in the sample; around 64% occur only once, and just over 55% lies in the top ten. Total RNA and DNA came together from about 21-30 mg of bulk tissue without cell sorting. The sequenced sample consisted of liver tumor tissue from sampling region 2. The subset was: tumor region T2, inferior pole. Every receptor here comes from a man aged 35-49 years with primary liver carcinoma and hepatitis B virus infection.

Of note for this clonotype: A much larger clone differs by one base, so this may be a read error. The chain uses TRBV11-2 and TRBJ2-7; possibly TRBD1 or TRBD2 for D (5 bases each). Germline values: CDR1 SGHAT, CDR2 FQNNGV. The CDR3 is 15 amino acids. CDR3: CVSSSAAREFYEQYF. The CDR3 bases are TGTGTCAGCAGCTCAGCGGCCAGGGAGTTTTACGAGCAGTACTTC.

For this clonotype: A read error may account for a junction end that differs from germline. V usage is TRBV11-2 and J usage is TRBJ1-1; D perhaps matches TRBD1 (6 bases). The CDR3 extends over 13 amino acids. CDR1 is SGHAT, CDR2 FQNNGV, per germline. The CDR3 region is CASSLERGRRALF. In nucleotides, the CDR3 is TGTGCCAGCAGCTTAGAGCGGGGGCGGCGAGCTCTCTTT.

A note on this clonotype: At one end, the junction sequence differs from germline, possibly due to a read error. This rearrangement joins TRBV11-2 to TRBJ2-7; D is perhaps TRBD2 (5 bases). In germline, CDR1 is SGHAT, CDR2 FQNNGV. The CDR3 is 14 residues long. CDR3 DNA: TGTGCCAGCAGCTCTAGCAGGAACTCCTACGAGCATTACTTC. Amino acid sequence: CASSSSRNSYEHYF.

Comment on this clonotype: Relative to the germline gene, one junction end is altered; a read error may explain this. In DNA, the CDR3 is TGTGCCAGCAGACGAGCCGACAGGGTGGAGAACACTGAAACTTTCTTT. Translation: CASRRADRVENTETFF. The chain joins TRBV6-2 or TRBV6-3 to TRBJ1-1; 7 bases line up with TRBD1. CDR3 length: 16 residues. Per the germline V gene, CDR1 is MNHEY and CDR2 is SVGEGT.

Points on this clonotype: The CDR3 does not end in the conserved phenylalanine or tryptophan, so this is likely a read error. J is TRBJ2-3 and V is TRBV4-1; D perhaps matches TRBD2 (5 bases). The germline gives CDR1 MGHRA, CDR2 YSYEKL. V lost 6 bases to trimming and J lost 6 bases, with 28 bases between them. The CDR3 runs 18 residues. The CDR3 bases are TGCGCCAGCAGTCAGACCATTGCCCTAGAGGGAGTCACCGATACGCAGTATCTT. Its translation is CASSQTIALEGVTDTQYL.

J is TRBJ2-1 and V is TRBV7-9; no clear D gene. CDR3 length: 11 amino acids. Germline V lookup: CDR1 SEHNR, CDR2 FQNEAQ (reference sequence). Trimming stripped 3 bases from V and 9 bases from J, with 6 bases between. This chain's CDR3 is CASSFRGEQFF. The CDR3 nucleotides read TGTGCCAGCAGCTTTCGTGGTGAGCAGTTCTTC.

In regard to this clonotype: This CDR3 is missing its conserved last phenylalanine or tryptophan, likely due to a read error. The DNA is left out, because the CDR3 cannot be placed on it with certainty; the CDR3 is given as TCRdb lists it. The V gene is TRBV6-5, the J gene TRBJ2-7. CDR1 and CDR2 from the germline V gene are MNHEY and SVGAGI. Including both end residues, the CDR3 is 13 amino acids long. CDR3 residues: CASSYAASYEQYL.

This chain joins TRBV12-3 or TRBV12-4 and TRBJ2-2; possible D gene TRBD2, 6 bases. The V gene lost 3 bases and the J gene lost 2 bases, with 16 bases spanning the gap. This CDR3 region has 17 residues. CDR3 loop: CASSFFVGGFNTGELFF. In DNA form, the CDR3 reads TGTGCCAGCAGTTTTTTCGTCGGGGGATTTAACACCGGGGAGCTGTTTTTT.

On this clonotype itself: The conserved phenylalanine or tryptophan is not found at the CDR3 terminus, so this likely reflects a read error. The rearrangement uses TRBV4-3 and TRBJ2-2; D tentatively fits TRBD1 or TRBD2 (5 bases each). CDR1 is LGHNA, CDR2 YSLEER, per germline. The CDR3 has 13 amino acids. CDR3 DNA: TGCGTCAGCAGCCAAGATTTGGGGGTGGAGCTGTTTTCT. Translating it yields CVSSQDLGVELFS.

Only a few counts were recorded for this clonotype. V and J are TRBV10-3 and TRBJ1-2, with D perhaps TRBD1 (6 bases). This CDR3 is built from 16 residues. V gave up 1 base and J gave up 4 bases, with 16 bases separating them. Germline V gives CDR1 ENHRY, CDR2 SYGVKD. CDR3 protein: CAISELTGLSAYGYTF. The CDR3, as DNA: TGTGCCATCAGTGAGTTAACAGGGCTCTCAGCCTATGGCTACACCTTC.

The chain couples TRBV29-1 to TRBJ2-7, with D possibly being TRBD1 (6 bases). The CDR3 is 12 amino acids. Germline V gives CDR1 SQVTM, CDR2 ANQGSEA. V was shortened by 1 base and J by 3 bases, with 7 bases between the two germline ends. The chain's CDR3 is CSVEGGLYEQYF. The CDR3 coding sequence is TGCAGCGTTGAAGGGGGGCTCTACGAGCAGTACTTC.

Comment on this clonotype: Given the absence of the conserved phenylalanine or tryptophan at the CDR3 end, a read error is likely. The chain employs TRBV12-3 or TRBV12-4 and TRBJ2-2, with 12 positions matching TRBD2. The CDR3 contains 18 residues. This chain's CDR3 is CASSLSGTSGLNTGELFS. The CDR3 nucleotides read TGTGCCAGCAGTTTATCCGGGACTAGCGGGTTGAACACCGGGGAACTGTTTTCT.

The chain carries TRBV6-2 or TRBV6-3 and TRBJ2-3, with TRBD2 identical over 9 bases. This CDR3 is 15 amino acids long. J gave up 4 bases and V 9 bases, and 11 bases lay outside the gene matches. The V gene's germline CDR1 is MNHEY and CDR2 SVGEGT. DNA for the CDR3: TGTGCCAGTAGTCACGTTAGCGGGAGAGCAGATACGCAGTATTTT. Its protein is CASSHVSGRADTQYF.

The J gene is TRBJ2-7, the V gene TRBV12-3 or TRBV12-4; TRBD1 matches 11 bases. V dropped 5 bases and J dropped 10; count of bases not matched to a gene: 13. The CDR3 spans 15 residues. The CDR3 loop is CASSVGTGGSYEQYF. DNA for the CDR3: TGTGCCAGCAGTGTGGGGACAGGGGGGTCCTATGAACAGTACTTC.

Concerning this clonotype itself: A read error may be the cause here, since a much bigger clone is one base away. The chain joins TRBV29-1 to TRBJ2-7; 7 bases line up with TRBD1. CDR3 size: 13 residues. CDR1 and CDR2 (germline): SQVTM, ANQGSEA. The CDR3: CNVAQTGLHEQYF. The DNA for the CDR3 is TGCAACGTTGCCCAGACAGGGCTCCACGAGCAGTACTTC.

The chain uses TRBV11-2 and TRBJ2-2, with D possibly matching TRBD2 (6 bases). The CDR3 spans 17 residues. Germline CDR1 reads SGHAT; CDR2 reads FQNNGV. Trimming removed 6 bases from V and 15 bases from J, with 32 bases in between. In nucleotides, the CDR3 is TGTGCCAGCAGATTAACATTAGGAGGGGCGAACACCGGGAAGTTGTTTTTT. Translated, it gives CASRLTLGGANTGKLFF.

In its sample, this clonotype was seen many times. The chain carries TRBV29-1 and TRBJ1-1; TRBD1 is a possible D gene (6 bases). The CDR3 runs to 12 residues. The V end lost 6 bases, the J end lost 6 bases, and 14 bases lay between the germline ends. From germline, CDR1 is SQVTM and CDR2 ANQGSEA. CDR3 in DNA: TGCAGCGTGGCTCCAGGGGTGGCTGAAGCTTTCTTT. Protein sequence: CSVAPGVAEAFF.

This clonotype was seen only a few times. This chain connects TRBV19 to TRBJ2-5, with D possibly matching TRBD1 (6 bases). V was shortened by 8 bases and J by 5 bases, with 12 bases between the two germline ends. The CDR3 spans 12 residues. Looked up from germline, CDR1 is LNHDA and CDR2 is SQIVND (reference sequence). The CDR3 here is CASRQARETQYF. In DNA form, the CDR3 reads TGTGCCAGTCGACAGGCTCGGGAGACCCAGTACTTC.

This sequence joins TRBV5-1 and TRBJ2-1; the D is unclear. The CDR3 extends over 12 amino acids. From germline, CDR1 is SGHRS and CDR2 YFSETQ. V dropped 1 base and J dropped 8 bases, with 7 bases sitting between them. The CDR3 DNA is TGCGCCAGCAGCTTGAAGGTCCATGAGCAGTTCTTC. It codes for CASSLKVHEQFF. Together with reference TRBV5-1 and TRBJ2-1, the CDR3 gives the full variable domain: KAGVTQTPRYLIKTRGQQVTLSCSPISGHRSVSWYQQTPGQGLQFLFEYFSETQRNKGNFPGRFSGRQFSNSRSEMNVSTLELGDSALYLCASSLKVHEQFFGPGTRLTVL.